This TCR beta chain emerged from a study of Tregs in tolerant kidney transplant recipients. Study results and limitations: The most relevant donor-specific Treg TCRbeta repertoire apparently came from expansion with activated donor B cells.

Clones were read by immunoSEQ multiplex PCR, and TCRdb kept only the in-frame ones, dropping some. The profile shows some 66,000 clones, roughly 92% of them singletons. As to this clone: Its antigen is unknown.

Per germline, CDR1 SGHDT and CDR2 YYEEEE. With 4 bases removed from V and 2 bases from J, the gap between germline ends came to 9 bases. This CDR3 has 13 residues. Specimen: CD8+ T cells from blood, collected before the transplant. This clonotype was obtained from a human donor who received a combined kidney and bone marrow transplant. This chain connects TRBV5-6 to TRBJ1-2; D perhaps matches TRBD1 (6 bases). CDR3 sequence reads: CASSPQGNYGYTF. CDR3 bases: TGTGCCAGCAGCCCACAGGGAAACTATGGCTACACCTTC.